The clone carrying this T cell receptor (beta chain) was seen a handful of times. Its antigen is currently unknown. TCRdb ran MiXCR on the 5' RACE reads and lists one entry per CDR3 protein. The data contain roughly 180,000 distinct CDR3 sequences, about 13% of them singletons. Trimming took off 6 bases at V and 4 bases at J, with 16 bases between the two ends. CDR3 length: 13 residues. Germline assignment: CDR1 SQVTM and CDR2 ANQGSEA. These data originate in a study of CD8 T cells in ankylosing spondylitis. The study's findings and limits: Researchers reportedly found disease-linked clones significantly enriched in matched ankylosing spondylitis synovial fluid. Seemingly characteristic of ankylosing spondylitis blood was a TCR beta motif consisting of about 8 highly homologous variants.

The sequenced sample consisted of blood, either unsorted or a sorted T cell fraction (not recorded which). V and J are TRBV29-1 and TRBJ2-7, with D perhaps TRBD1 or TRBD2 (5 bases each). This sequence was found in a male donor with ankylosing spondylitis or in good health (not recorded which). CDR3 coding DNA: TGCAGCGTGTTTAGGGACCGTTCTTACGAGCAGTACTTC. Translating it yields CSVFRDRSYEQYF.